These 3 T cell receptor beta chains came from one sample sequenced in a study of cytomegalovirus exposure and HLA in healthy donors. Primers for the PCR totalled 60 Vbeta and 13 Jbeta. This table comes from immunoSEQ multiplex PCR, and its TCRdb copy is limited to in-frame clones, with some not included. Counted here are roughly 130,000 clones, roughly 84% occurring once; the ten biggest clones make up over 1.5%. Sequenced sample: PBMCs. All receptors derive from a boy younger than 18 in good health and CMV-seronegative.

The chain recombines TRBV7-3 with TRBJ1-1; 7 nucleotides line up with TRBD1. Trimming cost V 4 bases and J 5 bases; bases outside gene matches: 13. CDR1 is SGHTA and CDR2 is FQGTGA in the germline V gene. The CDR3 extends over 16 amino acids. CDR3 in amino acids: CASSSPGATGLTEAFF. In nucleotides, the CDR3 is TGTGCCAGCAGCTCACCGGGCGCGACAGGGTTAACTGAAGCTTTCTTT.

Only a few counts were recorded for this clone. This sequence joins TRBV12-5 and TRBJ1-4; D gene unclear. CDR3 size: 14 residues. CDR1 LGHNT and CDR2 FRNRAP come from the germline V gene. V was trimmed by 6 bases and J by 5 bases, leaving 13 bases between them. CDR3 sequence: CASGETGLNEKLFF. CDR3 nucleotides: TGTGCTAGTGGGGAAACGGGGTTGAATGAAAAACTGTTTTTT.

J is TRBJ2-2 and V is TRBV5-4, with D unclear. CDR3 length: 13 residues. Germline V gives CDR1 SGHNT, CDR2 YYREEE (reference sequence). V was pared by 1 base and J by 8 bases, with 9 bases between. CDR3 sequence: CASSLRGSGELFF. The CDR3 bases are TGTGCCAGCAGCTTGAGAGGTTCGGGGGAGCTGTTTTTT.